The clone carrying this T cell receptor (beta chain) was seen a handful of times. The antigen is unknown. The sample is drawn from a study of tumour-infiltrating T cells in Burkitt lymphoma. On the study more broadly: Patients covered every epidemiological subtype of Burkitt lymphoma. Survival, overall and progression-free, tracked with productive clonality. Study-level points and caveats: Many Burkitt lymphoma patients shared several public clonotypes.

The CDR3 is 12 residues long. Germline lookup yields CDR1 MNHEY and CDR2 SVGAGI. Trimming cost V 6 bases and J 12 bases, with 17 bases left between them. Sequencing was performed with immunoSEQ multiplex PCR; in TCRdb, only in-frame clones are kept and a portion is missing. There are about 2,500 clones in the sample; around 15% occur only once, and about an eighth lies in the top ten. This sequence originates from a human donor with Burkitt lymphoma. The V call is TRBV6-5, the J call TRBJ1-2, with a weak D call TRBD1 (5 bases). Sequencing was done on a sample of tumor tissue. Here the CDR3 reads CASRAQGSGDTF. CDR3 sequence (DNA): TGTGCCAGCAGAGCCCAGGGCAGTGGTGACACCTTC.